This TCR beta chain was identified in a study of blood T cells in healthy people across ages. The second PCR ran about 6 to 11 cycles with a sample-barcoded 5' primer and J-beta primers. TCRdb redid the calling of the 5' RACE reads with MiXCR, one entry per CDR3 protein. The sample consists of roughly 1,100,000 distinct CDR3 sequences, almost 25% of them appearing once. The germline gives CDR1 DFQATT, CDR2 SNEGSKA (reference sequence). Trimming at V came to 5 bases and at J to 9 bases, leaving 10 bases not matched to a gene. CDR3 length equals 13 residues. This same sample was also taken into another study, of T cells of mothers and their children.

This clonotype originated in a girl aged 2 to 9 in good health. This sequence joins TRBV20-1 and TRBJ2-1, with 7 bases fitting TRBD2. The sequenced material came from blood. CDR3 protein: CSAAGEVAGEQFF. CDR3 coding DNA: TGCAGTGCTGCAGGTGAGGTAGCGGGTGAGCAGTTCTTC.